This section outlines one T cell receptor beta chain sequence together with its context. This entry is derived from a study of CD8+ T cells in alopecia areata. Treatment noted: oral pan-JAK inhibitor, 5-10 mg twice daily. The sequencing template was cDNA reverse transcribed from extracted RNA. Generated by immunoSEQ multiplex PCR, the TCRdb table keeps only in-frame clones and is missing some. The sample shows about 200,000 clones, roughly three fifths of them seen only once. The CDR3 runs to 17 residues. The germline V and J ends were trimmed by 0 bases and 4 bases, with 19 bases remaining between them. Per germline, CDR1 GTSNPN and CDR2 SVGIG (reference sequence).

The clonotype comes from a human donor with alopecia areata. Here the sequenced sample was CD4+ T cells sorted from blood, taken at week 4, from a patient treated with tofacitinib. The V gene is TRBV30, the J gene TRBJ1-3, with D hard to call. The chain's CDR3 is CAWSVPVGGRSGNTIYF. CDR3 nucleotide sequence: TGTGCCTGGAGTGTACCGGTCGGTGGGAGATCGGGAAACACCATATATTTT.